What follows describes a single T cell receptor (beta chain). Which antigen it targets is not known. No qualities accompany the bases; no much larger clone lies one base away. V loses 4 bases at its end and J loses 1 base; junction bases beyond the gene matches: 4. CDR1 and CDR2, looked up from the germline V gene, are MNHNS and SASEGT. The CDR3 numbers 15 residues from cysteine through phenylalanine. Only CDR3 DNA remains: 45 bases, in frame from the first base. Library preparation employed the immunoSEQ multiplex PCR assay. A mixture of 60 forward primers for TCR Vbeta segments and 13 reverse primers for TCR Jbeta segments was used in the multiplex PCR. A multiplex PCR assay on genomic DNA amplified the CDR3 region of rearranged TCR beta genes. Amplified TCR beta libraries were sequenced as 87-base-pair reads on the Illumina HiSeq System. The authors processed their data as follows. In a later analysis, roughly 80 million unique TCR beta chains were counted across the 500 to 850 repertoires, and about 10 million of these chains were shared by at least two donors. Raw reads were error-corrected and collapsed into unique sequences by a nearest-neighbor algorithm in which closely related sequences were merged to remove PCR and sequencing errors. CDR3 sequences were aligned to IMGT reference sequences to assign V, D and J gene segments. For a sequence to be retained, a match of at least six nucleotides was required to both a V gene segment and a J gene segment. Rearrangements were called productive when the CDR3 lacked stop codons and stayed in frame with V and J; all others were non-productive. Following IMGT convention, CDR3 was defined as the stretch from the second conserved V-encoded cysteine up to the conserved J-encoded phenylalanine. In an earlier analysis of around 540 of the donors, sequences lacking an unambiguous match to a single V gene segment were excluded. An earlier analysis of under 750 of the donors called V segments functional above 56.7% productive rearrangements and segregating when the between-donor standard deviation exceeded 5%. A statistical classification framework was built for diagnosing cytomegalovirus status from the catalog of TCR beta chain sequences. V and J gene assignment, in a later analysis, came from comparing TCR nucleotide sequences with IMGT/GENE-DB human TR gene sequences. A later analysis assigned CDR3 sequences and most-parsimonious VDJ recombination scenarios with the TCRdist pipeline. In a later analysis, each TCR beta chain was defined by its CDR3 amino acid sequence together with its V-gene family, and reads without a unique V-gene family were excluded. To address suspected cross-contamination and a sequencing artifact, a later analysis removed roughly 580 highly shared, low-generation-probability nucleotide sequences. In a later analysis, a clonal expansion index was calculated for each public chain from normalized within-repertoire ranks of inferred template counts. In a later analysis, generation probabilities were computed using a VDJ recombination model fitted to out-of-frame rearrangements, and the results were checked against IGoR. A later analysis scored TCR-TCR, TCR-HLA and TCR-CMV co-occurrence with hypergeometric tests, applying a repertoire-size bias correction to TCR pairs. False discovery rates were estimated in a later analysis by permuting HLA or CMV assignments 20 times. In a later analysis, co-occurring TCRs were grouped using DBSCAN, with TCRdist sequence similarity added in when clustering inside HLA-allele-positive subsets. Repertoires with fewer than 30,000 or more than 120,000 public chains, plus five repertoires with anomalous nucleotide sharing, were excluded from co-occurrence clustering. TCRdb obtained this table from immuneACCESS and retained in-frame rearrangements with V and J assigned. These tables miss some clones; where compared with another copy, unresolved V genes account for less than half of the shortfall, and the remainder is unexplained. From that table come the V and J calls and clone size; the DNA was used to work out D and trimming. This sample holds 190,000 or so clones; 82% were observed only once. About 0.094% of the sample rests with the top ten.

The sample originates from a study of cytomegalovirus exposure and HLA in healthy donors (dated by TCRdb to the late 2010s). About the investigation overall: According to an earlier analysis of several hundred of the donors, 200 million or so T cells yielded 117 million unique TCR beta sequences and roughly 280 Gb of sequence data. A later analysis re-examined previously published TCR beta repertoires from over 500 donors and added high-resolution HLA genotyping to investigate patterns of TCR occurrence. The number of donors typed differed by locus, with roughly 629-640 for A, B, C, DRB1 and DQB1, approximately 500 for DQA1, 600 to 610 for DPA1, and under 490 for DPB1. Across under 500 genotyped donors of the cohort, an average of roughly 230,000 unique TCR beta nucleotide sequences per donor were sequenced, and roughly 20% of those sequences were non-productive. In a later genetic analysis, genome-wide SNP genotypes for about three fifths of the 666 donors were used, and that subset was treated as a discovery cohort. Donor age, sex, ethnicity and CMV serostatus were compiled together with the repertoire data. An early release that covered about 600 HLA-typed donors contained around 300 gigabases of sequencing data and about 93 million unique TCR sequences. Rather than drawing on any new phenotypic data, the later analysis identified candidate immune exposures from TCR beta sequences and the way those sequences occurred across donors. The study combined high-throughput TCR immunosequencing, statistical association of individual TCRs with disease status, and machine learning to predict cytomegalovirus infection status. Because of strong linkage in the cohort, a handful of DR-DQ haplotypes were treated as single units for association and clustering. To decide whether each TCR beta V gene segment behaved as functional or pseudogenic, an earlier analysis of 587 of the donors relied on high-throughput TCR beta sequencing. The study was designed to test whether signatures of past pathogen exposure could be identified by cataloging public T cell receptors. The study profiled the T cell repertoires of about 640 subjects by immunosequencing and related them to cytomegalovirus serostatus. Both class I and class II loci were covered by HLA typing, at four-digit resolution. A separate validation cohort of 90 to 150 different subjects was used in addition to the roughly 620-subject first cohort. Among the 398 genotyped donors, 81% belonged to the genetic ancestry cluster associated with self-reported Caucasian donors. Every repertoire in the discovery cohort had been generated on one and the same sequencing platform.

The full study reports these points: In both the original and validation cohorts, the classifier was reported to diagnose cytomegalovirus status with high specificity and sensitivity. Presence/absence analyses assumed roughly uniform sequencing depth across donors, an assumption that may not hold. In a later analysis, TCR association rates were found to vary across HLA loci, with the most associated TCRs seen for DRB1 alleles and the fewest for HLA-C alleles. In a later genetic analysis, fewer N-insertions in productive TCRs were reported among donors in an Asian-associated ancestry cluster than the approximately 670-donor mean. In a later analysis, HLA-associated TCR beta chains were found to be more clonally expanded and to have lower generation probabilities than equally common non-associated chains. In this cohort, only TCR beta chains were sequenced, and detectable features were limited by the absence of alpha or paired-chain data. Most CMV-associated TCR beta chains appeared to be HLA-restricted in a later analysis, and the HLA associations seemed to be driven largely by CMV exposure. A later analysis reported that several top co-occurrence clusters appeared linked to parvovirus B19, influenza, CMV and Epstein-Barr virus. In vitro tests confirmed that three of the cytomegalovirus-associated TCR beta chains recognize cytomegalovirus antigens. The 87-base-pair reads could not distinguish some IMGT-functional V segments, including TRBV6-2 and TRBV6-3, so those segments were excluded. The study listed approximately 150 TCR beta chains as associated with cytomegalovirus. Assigning TCR associations to individual alleles was difficult when HLA alleles, especially DR and DQ, strongly co-occurred. Across donors, most TCR sequences were observed very rarely, whereas some public TCRs were present in many individuals. Because counts were too low, 15 to 20 rarely observed V segments, including chromosome 9 orphons, were left out of the earlier analysis of approximately 500 of the donors. A cluster of highly shared sequence variants was judged likely to be a technical artifact of the sequencing pipeline. Because HLA typing was unavailable for some donors at each locus, only the typed subset was used in association tests. A later genetic analysis associated a missense DCLRE1C variant with V-gene and J-gene trimming of TCR beta chains, and an independent cohort replicated the association. A further reported finding was that TCR beta sequences accurately predicted the HLA-A and HLA-B alleles for most subjects in the first cohort. It was suggested by the authors that the approach could potentially be generalized to other disease states and immunological phenotypes. A later analysis associated 17,000 or so TCR beta sequences with specific HLA alleles at a false discovery rate of 0.05. Linkage disequilibrium might explain the correlated functional status among segregating V segments, but an unknown experimental factor could not be ruled out. In an earlier analysis of about 600 of the donors, most TCR beta V segments appeared in productive rearrangements about 90% or about 30% of the time, broadly matching IMGT annotations. Immune exposure information for the cohort was limited to CMV serostatus.

The cohort comprised some 700 healthy bone marrow donors. At the time of sampling, every cohort member was nominally healthy, though immune exposures that went unrecorded were likely present. The donor tested CMV seronegative, placing the donor among the 352 seronegative members of the cohort. Each donor provided a peripheral blood sample, and peripheral blood mononuclear cells were used for TCR beta sequencing. The Qiagen DNeasy Blood Extraction Kit was used to extract genomic DNA from the blood cell samples. The sequence derives from a boy younger than 10 in good health and CMV-seronegative. The V gene is TRBV6-1 and the J gene is TRBJ2-1; 7 bases in the junction line up with TRBD2. Sequenced sample: PBMCs. The DNA is as follows: TGTGCCAGCAGTGGGGGGGAGGGATCCTACAATGAGCAGTTCTTC. It encodes CASSGGEGSYNEQFF.